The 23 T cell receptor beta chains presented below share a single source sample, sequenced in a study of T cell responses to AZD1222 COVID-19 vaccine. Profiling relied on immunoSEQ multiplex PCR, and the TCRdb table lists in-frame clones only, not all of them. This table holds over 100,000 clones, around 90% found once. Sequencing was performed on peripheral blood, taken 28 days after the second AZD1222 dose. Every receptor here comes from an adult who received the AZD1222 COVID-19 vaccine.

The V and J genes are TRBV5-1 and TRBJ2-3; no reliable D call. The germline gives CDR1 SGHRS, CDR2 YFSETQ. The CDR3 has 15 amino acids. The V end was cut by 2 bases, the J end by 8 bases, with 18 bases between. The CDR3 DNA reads TGCGCCAGCAGCTTTGCCGGGCCCCCTTCGGGTACGCAGTATTTT. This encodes CASSFAGPPSGTQYF.

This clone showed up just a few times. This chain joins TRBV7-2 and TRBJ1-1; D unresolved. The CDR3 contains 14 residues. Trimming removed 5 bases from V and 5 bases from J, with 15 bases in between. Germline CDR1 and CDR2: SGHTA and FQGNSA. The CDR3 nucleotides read TGTGCCAGCAGCCCGTATGGGAGGAGGACTGAAGCTTTCTTT. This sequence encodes CASSPYGRRTEAFF.

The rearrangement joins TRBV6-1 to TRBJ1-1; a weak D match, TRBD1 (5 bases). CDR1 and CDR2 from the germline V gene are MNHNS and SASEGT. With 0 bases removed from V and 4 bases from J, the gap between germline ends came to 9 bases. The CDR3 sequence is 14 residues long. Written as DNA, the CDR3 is TGTGCCAGCAGTGAAGCCGGAAGGGGCACTGAAGCTTTCTTT. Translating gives CASSEAGRGTEAFF.

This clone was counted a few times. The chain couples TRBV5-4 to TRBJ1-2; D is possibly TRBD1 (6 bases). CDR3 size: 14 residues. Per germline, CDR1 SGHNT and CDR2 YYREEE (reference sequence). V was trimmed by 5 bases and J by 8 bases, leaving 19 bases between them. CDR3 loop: CASSSRMGAQGYTF. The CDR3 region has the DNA TGTGCCAGCAGTTCCCGAATGGGGGCGCAAGGCTACACCTTC.

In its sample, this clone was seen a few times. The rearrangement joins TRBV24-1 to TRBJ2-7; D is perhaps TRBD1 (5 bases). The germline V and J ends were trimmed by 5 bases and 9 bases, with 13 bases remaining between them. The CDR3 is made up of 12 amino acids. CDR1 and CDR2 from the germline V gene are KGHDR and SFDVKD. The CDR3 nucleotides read TGTGCCACCAGTGTGGAAGGGGTGGTGCAGTACTTC. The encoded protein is CATSVEGVVQYF.

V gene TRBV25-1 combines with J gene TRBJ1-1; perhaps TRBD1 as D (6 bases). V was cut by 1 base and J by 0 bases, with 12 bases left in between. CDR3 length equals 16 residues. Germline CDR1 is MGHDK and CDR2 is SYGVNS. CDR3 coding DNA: TGTGCCAGCAGTGAATCCTCAGGGGCCCTGAACACTGAAGCTTTCTTT. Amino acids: CASSESSGALNTEAFF.

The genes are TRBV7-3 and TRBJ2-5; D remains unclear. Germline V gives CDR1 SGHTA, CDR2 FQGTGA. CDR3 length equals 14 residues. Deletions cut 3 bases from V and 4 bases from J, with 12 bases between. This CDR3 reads CASSLSPVGETQYF. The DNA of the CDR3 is TGTGCCAGCAGCTTGAGCCCGGTCGGAGAGACCCAGTACTTC.

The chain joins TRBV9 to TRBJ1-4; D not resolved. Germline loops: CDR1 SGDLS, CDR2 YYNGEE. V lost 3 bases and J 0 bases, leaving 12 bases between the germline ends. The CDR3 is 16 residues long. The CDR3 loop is CASSARTGSTNEKLFF. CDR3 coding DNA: TGTGCCAGCAGCGCAAGGACCGGGTCAACTAATGAAAAACTGTTTTTT.

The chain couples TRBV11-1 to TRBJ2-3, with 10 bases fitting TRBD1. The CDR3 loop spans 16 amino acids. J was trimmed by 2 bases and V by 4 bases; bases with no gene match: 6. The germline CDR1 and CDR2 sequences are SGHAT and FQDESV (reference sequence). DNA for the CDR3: TGTGCCAGCAGCTCTAGAGACAGGGGGCTCACAGATACGCAGTATTTT. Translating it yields CASSSRDRGLTDTQYF.

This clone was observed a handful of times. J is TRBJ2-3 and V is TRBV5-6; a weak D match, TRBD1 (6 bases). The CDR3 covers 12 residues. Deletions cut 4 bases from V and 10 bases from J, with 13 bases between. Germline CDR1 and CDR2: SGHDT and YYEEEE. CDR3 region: CASSLGQFPQYF. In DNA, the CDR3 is TGTGCCAGCAGCCTAGGACAGTTCCCGCAGTATTTT.

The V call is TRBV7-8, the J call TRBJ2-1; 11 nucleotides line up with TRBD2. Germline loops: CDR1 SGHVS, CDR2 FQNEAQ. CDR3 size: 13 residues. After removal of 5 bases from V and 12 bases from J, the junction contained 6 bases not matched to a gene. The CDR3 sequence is CASSRISGGAQFF. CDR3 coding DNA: TGTGCCAGCAGCCGAATTAGCGGGGGGGCGCAGTTCTTC.

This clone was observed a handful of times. The CDR3: CASSSSSGQGYGYTF. CDR3 in DNA: TGTGCCAGCAGCTCTTCCTCGGGACAAGGGTATGGCTACACCTTC. J is TRBJ1-2 and V is TRBV9, with a tentative D call TRBD1 (6 bases). CDR1 is SGDLS and CDR2 is YYNGEE in the germline V gene. Trimming removed 4 bases from V and 5 bases from J, with 18 bases in between. The CDR3 runs 15 residues.

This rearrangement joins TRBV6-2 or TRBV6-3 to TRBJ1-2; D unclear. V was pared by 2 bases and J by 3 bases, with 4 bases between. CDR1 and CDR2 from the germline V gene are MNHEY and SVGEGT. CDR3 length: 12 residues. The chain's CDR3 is CASSYPYYGYTF. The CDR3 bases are TGTGCCAGCAGTTACCCATACTATGGCTACACCTTC.

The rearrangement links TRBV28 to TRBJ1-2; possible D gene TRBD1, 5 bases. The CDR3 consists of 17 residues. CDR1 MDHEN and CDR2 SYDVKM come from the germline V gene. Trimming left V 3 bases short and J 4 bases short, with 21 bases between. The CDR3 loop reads CASSFGTLRAPSYGYTF. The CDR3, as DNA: TGTGCCAGCAGTTTTGGGACCCTGAGGGCTCCTTCCTATGGCTACACCTTC.

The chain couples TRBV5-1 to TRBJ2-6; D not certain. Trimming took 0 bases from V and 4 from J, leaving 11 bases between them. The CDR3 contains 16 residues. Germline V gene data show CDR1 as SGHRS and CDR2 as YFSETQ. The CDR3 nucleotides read TGCGCCAGCAGCTTGGTAGTAGGGTCAGGGGCCAACGTCCTGACTTTC. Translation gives CASSLVVGSGANVLTF. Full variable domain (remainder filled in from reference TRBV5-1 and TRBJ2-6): KAGVTQTPRYLIKTRGQQVTLSCSPISGHRSVSWYQQTPGQGLQFLFEYFSETQRNKGNFPGRFSGRQFSNSRSEMNVSTLELGDSALYLCASSLVVGSGANVLTFGAGSRLTVL.

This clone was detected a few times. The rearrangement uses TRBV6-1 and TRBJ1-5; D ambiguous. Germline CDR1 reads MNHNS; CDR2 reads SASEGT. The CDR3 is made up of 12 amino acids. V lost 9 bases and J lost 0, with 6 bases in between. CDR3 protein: CASHDSNQPQHF. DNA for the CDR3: TGTGCCAGTCACGATAGCAATCAGCCCCAGCATTTT.

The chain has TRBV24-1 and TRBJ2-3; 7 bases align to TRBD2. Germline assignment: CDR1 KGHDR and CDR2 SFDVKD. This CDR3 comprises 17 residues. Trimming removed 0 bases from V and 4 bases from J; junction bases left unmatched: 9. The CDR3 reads CATSDLGAGRESDTQYF. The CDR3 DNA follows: TGTGCCACCAGTGATTTGGGGGCAGGGAGGGAGTCAGATACGCAGTATTTT.

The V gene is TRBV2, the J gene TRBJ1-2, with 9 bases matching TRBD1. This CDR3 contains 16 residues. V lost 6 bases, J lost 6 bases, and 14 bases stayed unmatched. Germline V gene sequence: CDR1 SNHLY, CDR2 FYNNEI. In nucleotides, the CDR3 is TGTGCCAGCAGACCCGGACAGGGGAGGGGAGAGGATGGCTACACCTTC. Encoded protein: CASRPGQGRGEDGYTF.

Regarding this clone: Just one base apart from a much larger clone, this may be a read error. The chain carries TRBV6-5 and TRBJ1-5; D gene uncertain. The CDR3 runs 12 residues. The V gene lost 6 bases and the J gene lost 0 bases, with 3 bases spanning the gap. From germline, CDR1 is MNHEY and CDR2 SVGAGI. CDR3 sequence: CASRDSNQPQHF. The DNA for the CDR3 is TGTGCCAGCAGGGATAGCAATCAGCCCCAGCATTTT.

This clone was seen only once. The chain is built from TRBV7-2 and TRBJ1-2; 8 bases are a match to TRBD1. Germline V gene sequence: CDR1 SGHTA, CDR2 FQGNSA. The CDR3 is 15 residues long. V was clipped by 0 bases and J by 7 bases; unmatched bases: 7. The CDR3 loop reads CASSLARTGKGGYTF. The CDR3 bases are TGTGCCAGCAGCTTAGCACGGACAGGGAAGGGTGGCTACACCTTC.

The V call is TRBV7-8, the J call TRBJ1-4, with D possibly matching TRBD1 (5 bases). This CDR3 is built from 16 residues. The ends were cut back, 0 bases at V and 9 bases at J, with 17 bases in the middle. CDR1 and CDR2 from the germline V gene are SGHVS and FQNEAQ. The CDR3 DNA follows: TGTGCCAGCAGCTTAGCGAGCGGGGGAGGAGCGCAAAAACTGTTTTTT. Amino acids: CASSLASGGGAQKLFF.

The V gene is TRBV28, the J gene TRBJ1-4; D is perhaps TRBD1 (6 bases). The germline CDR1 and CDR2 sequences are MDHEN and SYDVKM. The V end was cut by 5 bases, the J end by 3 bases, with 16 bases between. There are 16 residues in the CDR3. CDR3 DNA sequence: TGTGCCAGCAGTCCACCCCTACAGGGTCCTAATGAAAAACTGTTTTTT. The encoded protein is CASSPPLQGPNEKLFF. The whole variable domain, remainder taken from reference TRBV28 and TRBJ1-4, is DVKVTQSSRYLVKRTGEKVFLECVQDMDHENMFWYRQDPGLGLRLIYFSYDVKMKEKGDIPEGYSVSREKKERFSLILESASTNQTSMYLCASSPPLQGPNEKLFFGSGTQLSVL.

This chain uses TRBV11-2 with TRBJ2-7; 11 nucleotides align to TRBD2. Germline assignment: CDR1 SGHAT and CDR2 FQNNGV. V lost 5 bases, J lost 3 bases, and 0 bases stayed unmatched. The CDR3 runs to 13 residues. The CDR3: CASSGLAGYEQYF. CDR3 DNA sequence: TGTGCCAGCAGCGGACTAGCGGGCTACGAGCAGTACTTC.